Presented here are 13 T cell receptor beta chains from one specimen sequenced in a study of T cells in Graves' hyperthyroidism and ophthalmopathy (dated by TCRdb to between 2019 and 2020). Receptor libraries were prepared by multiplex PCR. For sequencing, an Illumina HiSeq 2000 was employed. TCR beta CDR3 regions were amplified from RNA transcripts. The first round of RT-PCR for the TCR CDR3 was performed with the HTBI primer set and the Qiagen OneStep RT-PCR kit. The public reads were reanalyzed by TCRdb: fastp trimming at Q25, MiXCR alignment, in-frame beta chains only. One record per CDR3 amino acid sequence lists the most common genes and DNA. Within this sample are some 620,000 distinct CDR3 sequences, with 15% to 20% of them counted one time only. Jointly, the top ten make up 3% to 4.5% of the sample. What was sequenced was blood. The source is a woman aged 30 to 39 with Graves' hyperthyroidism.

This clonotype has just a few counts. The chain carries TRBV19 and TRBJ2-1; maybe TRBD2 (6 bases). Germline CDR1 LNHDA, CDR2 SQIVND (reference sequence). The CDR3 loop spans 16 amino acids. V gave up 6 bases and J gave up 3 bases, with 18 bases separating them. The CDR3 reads CASSPESSGIYNEQFF. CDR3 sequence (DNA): TGTGCCAGTAGCCCCGAGAGTAGCGGCATCTACAATGAGCAGTTCTTC. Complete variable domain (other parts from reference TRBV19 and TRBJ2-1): DGGITQSPKYLFRKEGQNVTLSCEQNLNHDAMYWYRQDPGQGLRLIYYSQIVNDFQKGDIAEGYSVSREKKESFPLTVTSAQKNPTAFYLCASSPESSGIYNEQFFGPGTRLTVL.

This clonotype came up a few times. The CDR3 DNA reads TGTGCCAGCAGTAGTAAAGGGGGAAATCAGCCCCAGCATTTT. It encodes CASSSKGGNQPQHF. This chain uses TRBV4-2 with TRBJ1-5, with TRBD1 as a possible D gene (6 bases). The V end was cut by 6 bases, the J end by 4 bases, with 13 bases between. Germline V gene lookup returns CDR1 LGHNA and CDR2 YNFKEQ. The CDR3 has 14 amino acids.

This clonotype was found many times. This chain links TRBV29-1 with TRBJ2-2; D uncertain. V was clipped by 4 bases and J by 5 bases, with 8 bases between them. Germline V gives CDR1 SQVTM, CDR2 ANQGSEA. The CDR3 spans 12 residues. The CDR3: CSVGLGTGELFF. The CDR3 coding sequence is TGCAGCGTTGGCCTGGGGACCGGGGAGCTGTTTTTT.

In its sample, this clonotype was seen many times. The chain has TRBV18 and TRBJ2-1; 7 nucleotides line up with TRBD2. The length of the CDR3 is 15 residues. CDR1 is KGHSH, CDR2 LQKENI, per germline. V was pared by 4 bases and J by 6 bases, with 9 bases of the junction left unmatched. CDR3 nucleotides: TGTGCCAGCTCACAGGGAGGGGCGACGGTCAATGAGCAGTTCTTC. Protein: CASSQGGATVNEQFF.

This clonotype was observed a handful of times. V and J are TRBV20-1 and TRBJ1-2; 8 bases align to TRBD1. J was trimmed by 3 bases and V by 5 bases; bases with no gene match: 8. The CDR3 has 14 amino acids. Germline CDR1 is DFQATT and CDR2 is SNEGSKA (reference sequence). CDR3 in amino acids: CSAPRDRTHYGYTF. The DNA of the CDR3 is TGCAGTGCTCCACGGGACAGGACCCACTATGGCTACACCTTC.

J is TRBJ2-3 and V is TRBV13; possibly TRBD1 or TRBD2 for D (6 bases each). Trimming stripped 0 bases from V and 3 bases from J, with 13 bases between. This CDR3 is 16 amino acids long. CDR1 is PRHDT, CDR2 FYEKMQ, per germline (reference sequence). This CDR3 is CASSLGAGRGTDTQYF. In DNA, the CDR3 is TGTGCCAGCAGCTTAGGAGCGGGCAGGGGTACAGATACGCAGTATTTT. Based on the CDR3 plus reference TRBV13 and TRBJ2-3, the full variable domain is AAGVIQSPRHLIKEKRETATLKCYPIPRHDTVYWYQQGPGQDPQFLISFYEKMQSDKGSIPDRFSAQQFSDYHSELNMSSLELGDSALYFCASSLGAGRGTDTQYFGPGTRLTVL.

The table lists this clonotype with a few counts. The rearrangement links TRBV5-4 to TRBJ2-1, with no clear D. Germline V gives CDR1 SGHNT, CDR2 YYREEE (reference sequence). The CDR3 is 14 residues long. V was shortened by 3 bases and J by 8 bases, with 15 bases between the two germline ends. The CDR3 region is CASSSPDSNHEQFF. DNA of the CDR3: TGTGCCAGCAGCTCTCCCGACTCGAATCATGAGCAGTTCTTC.

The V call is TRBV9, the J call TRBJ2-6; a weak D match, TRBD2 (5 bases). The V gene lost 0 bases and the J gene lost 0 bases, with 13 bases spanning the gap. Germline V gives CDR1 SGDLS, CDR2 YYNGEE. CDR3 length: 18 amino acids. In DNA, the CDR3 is TGTGCCAGCAGCGTAGATAGCGTAGGCCCCTCTGGGGCCAACGTCCTGACTTTC. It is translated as CASSVDSVGPSGANVLTF. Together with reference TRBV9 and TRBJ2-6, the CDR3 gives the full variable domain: DSGVTQTPKHLITATGQRVTLRCSPRSGDLSVYWYQQSLDQGLQFLIQYYNGEERAKGNILERFSAQQFPDLHSELNLSSLELGDSALYFCASSVDSVGPSGANVLTFGAGSRLTVL.

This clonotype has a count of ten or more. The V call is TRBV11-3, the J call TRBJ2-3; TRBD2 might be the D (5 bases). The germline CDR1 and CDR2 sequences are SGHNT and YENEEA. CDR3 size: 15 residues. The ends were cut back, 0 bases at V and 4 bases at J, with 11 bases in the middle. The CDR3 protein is CASSLDGSGADTQYF. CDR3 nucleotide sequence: TGTGCCAGCAGCTTAGATGGGAGTGGAGCAGATACGCAGTATTTT.

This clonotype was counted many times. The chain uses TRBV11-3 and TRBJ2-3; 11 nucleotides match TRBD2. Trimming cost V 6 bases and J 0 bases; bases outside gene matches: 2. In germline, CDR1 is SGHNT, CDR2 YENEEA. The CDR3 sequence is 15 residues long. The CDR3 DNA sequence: TGTGCCAGCAGGCGGACTAGCGGGAGCACAGATACGCAGTATTTT. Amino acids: CASRRTSGSTDTQYF.

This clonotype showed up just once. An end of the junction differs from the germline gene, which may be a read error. CDR3 DNA: TGTGCCCGCAGCTTAGGGGTGGTCACAGATACGCAGTATTTT. It is translated as CARSLGVVTDTQYF. V is TRBV7-9 and J is TRBJ2-3, with D possibly being TRBD1 (5 bases). The CDR3 consists of 14 residues. Germline V gene sequence: CDR1 SEHNR, CDR2 FQNEAQ (reference sequence). Full variable domain (missing parts from reference TRBV7-9 and TRBJ2-3): DTGVSQNPRHKITKRGQNVTFRCDPISEHNRLYWYRQTLGQGPEFLTYFQNEAQLEKSRLLSDRFSAERPKGSFSTLEIQRTEQGDSAMYLCARSLGVVTDTQYFGPGTRLTVL.

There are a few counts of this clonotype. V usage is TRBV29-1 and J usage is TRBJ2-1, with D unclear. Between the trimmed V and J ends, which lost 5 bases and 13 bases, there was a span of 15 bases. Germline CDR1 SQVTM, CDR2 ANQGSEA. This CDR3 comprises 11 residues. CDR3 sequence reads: CSVYKDGFQFF. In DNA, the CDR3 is TGCAGCGTTTATAAAGACGGGTTTCAGTTCTTC.

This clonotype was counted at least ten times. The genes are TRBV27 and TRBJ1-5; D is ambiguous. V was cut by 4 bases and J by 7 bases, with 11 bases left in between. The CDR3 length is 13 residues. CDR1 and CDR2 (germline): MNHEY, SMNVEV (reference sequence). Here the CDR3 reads CASSSFSRQPQHF. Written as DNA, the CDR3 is TGTGCCAGCAGTTCATTCAGTCGGCAGCCCCAGCATTTT.